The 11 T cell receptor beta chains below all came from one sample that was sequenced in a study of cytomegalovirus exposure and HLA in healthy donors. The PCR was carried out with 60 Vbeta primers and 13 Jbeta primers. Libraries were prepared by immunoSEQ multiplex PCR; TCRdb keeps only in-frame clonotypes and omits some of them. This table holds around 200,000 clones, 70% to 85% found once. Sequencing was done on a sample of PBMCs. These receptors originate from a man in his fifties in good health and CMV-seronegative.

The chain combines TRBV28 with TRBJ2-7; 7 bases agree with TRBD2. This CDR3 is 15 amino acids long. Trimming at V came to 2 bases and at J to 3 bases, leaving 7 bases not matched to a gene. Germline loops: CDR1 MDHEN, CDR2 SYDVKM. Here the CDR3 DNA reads TGTGCCAGCAGTTTAGGCGGGAGCGAGAACTACGAGCAGTACTTC. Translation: CASSLGGSENYEQYF.

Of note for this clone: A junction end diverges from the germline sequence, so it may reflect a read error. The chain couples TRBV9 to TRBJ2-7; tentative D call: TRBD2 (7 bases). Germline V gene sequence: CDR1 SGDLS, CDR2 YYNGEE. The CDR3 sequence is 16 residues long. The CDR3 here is CVSSVGGGPLTHEQYF. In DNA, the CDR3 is TGTGTCAGCAGCGTAGGGGGAGGGCCCTTAACTCACGAGCAGTACTTC.

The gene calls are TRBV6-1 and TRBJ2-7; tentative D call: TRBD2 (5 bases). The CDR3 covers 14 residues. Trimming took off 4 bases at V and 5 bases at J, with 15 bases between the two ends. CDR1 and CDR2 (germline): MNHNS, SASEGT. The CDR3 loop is CASSVGMEDDEQYF. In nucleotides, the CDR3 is TGTGCCAGCAGTGTCGGGATGGAGGACGACGAGCAGTACTTC.

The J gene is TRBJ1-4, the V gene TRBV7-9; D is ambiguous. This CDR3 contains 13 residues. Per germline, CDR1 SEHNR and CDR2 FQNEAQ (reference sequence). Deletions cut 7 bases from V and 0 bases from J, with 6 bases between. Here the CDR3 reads CASKDSTNEKLFF. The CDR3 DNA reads TGTGCCAGCAAGGACTCAACTAATGAAAAACTGTTTTTT.

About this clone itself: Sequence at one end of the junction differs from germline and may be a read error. CDR3 amino acids: CAWSPGLAGSNERFF. In DNA, the CDR3 is TGTGCCTGGAGCCCCGGACTAGCAGGTAGCAATGAGCGGTTCTTC. J is TRBJ2-1 and V is TRBV30, with 8 bases fitting TRBD2. Germline CDR1 and CDR2: GTSNPN and SVGIG (reference sequence). CDR3 size: 15 residues.

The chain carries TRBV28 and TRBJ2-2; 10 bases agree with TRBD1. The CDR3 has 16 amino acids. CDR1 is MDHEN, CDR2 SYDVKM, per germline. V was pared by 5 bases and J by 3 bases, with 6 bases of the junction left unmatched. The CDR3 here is CASSPAGTGDTGELFF. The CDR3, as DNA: TGTGCCAGCAGTCCAGCCGGGACAGGGGACACCGGGGAGCTGTTTTTT.

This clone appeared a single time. The CDR3 sequence is CASSFLAGAGNEQFF. For the CDR3, the DNA is TGTGCCAGCAGCTTTCTAGCGGGAGCTGGCAATGAGCAGTTCTTC. The chain carries TRBV7-9 and TRBJ2-1; 10 nucleotides align to TRBD2. Germline CDR1 reads SEHNR; CDR2 reads FQNEAQ (reference sequence). V trimming: 3 bases; J trimming: 6 bases; junction bases outside the gene matches: 5. The CDR3 is 15 residues long. Supplemented by reference TRBV7-9 and TRBJ2-1, the full variable domain reads DTGVSQNPRHKITKRGQNVTFRCDPISEHNRLYWYRQTLGQGPEFLTYFQNEAQLEKSRLLSDRFSAERPKGSFSTLEIQRTEQGDSAMYLCASSFLAGAGNEQFFGPGTRLTVL.

DNA of the CDR3: TGTGCCAGCAGCGTAGACGGGGGGTACTCCTACAATGAGCAGTTCTTC. As protein: CASSVDGGYSYNEQFF. The chain combines TRBV9 with TRBJ2-1; TRBD2 matches at 7 bases. This CDR3 region has 16 residues. The ends lost 0 bases at V and 0 bases at J; junction bases unmatched: 3. Germline CDR1 SGDLS, CDR2 YYNGEE.

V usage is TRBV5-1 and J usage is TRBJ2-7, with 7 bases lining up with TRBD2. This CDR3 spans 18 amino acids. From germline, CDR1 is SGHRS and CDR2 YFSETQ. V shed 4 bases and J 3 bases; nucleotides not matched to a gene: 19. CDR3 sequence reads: CASSPPSTVGRANYEQYF. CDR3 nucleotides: TGCGCCAGCAGCCCGCCGTCAACGGTAGGGAGGGCTAACTACGAGCAGTACTTC. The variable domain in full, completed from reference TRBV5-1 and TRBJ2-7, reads KAGVTQTPRYLIKTRGQQVTLSCSPISGHRSVSWYQQTPGQGLQFLFEYFSETQRNKGNFPGRFSGRQFSNSRSEMNVSTLELGDSALYLCASSPPSTVGRANYEQYFGPGTRLTVT.

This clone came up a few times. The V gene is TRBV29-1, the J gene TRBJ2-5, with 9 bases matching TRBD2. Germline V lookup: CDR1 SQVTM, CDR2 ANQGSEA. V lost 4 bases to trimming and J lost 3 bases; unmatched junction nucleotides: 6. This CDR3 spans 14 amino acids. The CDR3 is CSVGGQRGEETQYF. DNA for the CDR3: TGCAGCGTTGGGGGCCAGCGGGGGGAAGAGACCCAGTACTTC.

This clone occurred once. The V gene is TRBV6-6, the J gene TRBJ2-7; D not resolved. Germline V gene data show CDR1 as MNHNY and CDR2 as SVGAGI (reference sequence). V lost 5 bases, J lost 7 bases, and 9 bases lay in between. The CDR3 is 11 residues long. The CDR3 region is CASSTKIEQYF. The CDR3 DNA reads TGTGCCAGCAGTACAAAAATAGAGCAGTACTTC.